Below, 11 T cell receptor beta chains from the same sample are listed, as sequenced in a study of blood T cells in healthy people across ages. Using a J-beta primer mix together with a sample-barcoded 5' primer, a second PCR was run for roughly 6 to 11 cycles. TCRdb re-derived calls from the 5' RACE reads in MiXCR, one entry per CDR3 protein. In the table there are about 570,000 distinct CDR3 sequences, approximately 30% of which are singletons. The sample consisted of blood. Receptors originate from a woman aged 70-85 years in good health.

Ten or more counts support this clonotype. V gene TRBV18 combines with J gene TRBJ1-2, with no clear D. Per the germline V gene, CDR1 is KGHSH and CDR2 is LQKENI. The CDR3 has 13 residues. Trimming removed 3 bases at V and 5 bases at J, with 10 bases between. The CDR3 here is CASSPSELYGYTF. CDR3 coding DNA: TGTGCCAGCTCACCTTCAGAACTTTATGGCTACACCTTC. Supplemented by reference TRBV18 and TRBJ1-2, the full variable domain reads NAGVMQNPRHLVRRRGQEARLRCSPMKGHSHVYWYRQLPEEGLKFMVYLQKENIIDESGMPKERFSAEFPKEGPSILRIQQVVRGDSAAYFCASSPSELYGYTFGSGTRLTVV.

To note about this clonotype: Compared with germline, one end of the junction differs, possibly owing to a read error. The CDR3 protein is CATSPGRFLFF. The DNA for the CDR3 is TGTGCCACCAGCCCCGGGAGGTTTTTGTTCTTC. The chain combines TRBV15 with TRBJ2-5; 7 positions agree with TRBD2. The CDR3 totals 11 residues. Germline loops: CDR1 LNHNV, CDR2 YYDKDF (reference sequence).

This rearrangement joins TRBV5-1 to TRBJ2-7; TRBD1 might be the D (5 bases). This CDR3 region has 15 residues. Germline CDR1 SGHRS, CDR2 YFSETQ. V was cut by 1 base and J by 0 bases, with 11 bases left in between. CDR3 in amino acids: CASSLLPQDSYEQYF. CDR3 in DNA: TGCGCCAGCAGCTTGCTCCCACAGGACTCCTACGAGCAGTACTTC.

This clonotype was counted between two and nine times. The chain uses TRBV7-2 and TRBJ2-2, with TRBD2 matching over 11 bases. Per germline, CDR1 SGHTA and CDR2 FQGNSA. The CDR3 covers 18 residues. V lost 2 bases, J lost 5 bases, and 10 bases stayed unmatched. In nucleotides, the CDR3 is TGTGCCAGCAGCTTATCGGCTAGCGGGGGGCTTTCAACCGGGGAGCTGTTTTTT. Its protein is CASSLSASGGLSTGELFF.

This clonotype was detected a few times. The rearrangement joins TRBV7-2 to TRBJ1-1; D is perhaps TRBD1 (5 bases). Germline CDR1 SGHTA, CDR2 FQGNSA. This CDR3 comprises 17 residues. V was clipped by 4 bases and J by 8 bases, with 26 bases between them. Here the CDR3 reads CASSSSGPGLPSREAFF. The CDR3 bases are TGTGCCAGCAGCTCGTCAGGACCGGGACTCCCTAGTAGGGAAGCTTTCTTT.

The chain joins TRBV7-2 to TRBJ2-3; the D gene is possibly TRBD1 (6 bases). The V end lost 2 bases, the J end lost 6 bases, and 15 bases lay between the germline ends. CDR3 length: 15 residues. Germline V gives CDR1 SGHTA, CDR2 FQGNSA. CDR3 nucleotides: TGTGCCAGCAGCTTATTTTGGGGGCTGACGGATACGCAGTATTTT. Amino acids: CASSLFWGLTDTQYF. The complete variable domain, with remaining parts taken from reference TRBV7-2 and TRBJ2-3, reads GAGVSQSPSNKVTEKGKDVELRCDPISGHTALYWYRQSLGQGLEFLIYFQGNSAPDKSGLPSDRFSAERTGGSVSTLTIQRTQQEDSAVYLCASSLFWGLTDTQYFGPGTRLTVL.

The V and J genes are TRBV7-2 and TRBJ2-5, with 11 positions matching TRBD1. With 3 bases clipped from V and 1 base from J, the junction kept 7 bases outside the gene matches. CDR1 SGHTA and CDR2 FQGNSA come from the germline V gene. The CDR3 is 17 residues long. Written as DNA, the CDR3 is TGTGCCAGCAGCTTCTCCGGGACAGGGGGTAGCCAAGAGACCCAGTACTTC. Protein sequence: CASSFSGTGGSQETQYF.

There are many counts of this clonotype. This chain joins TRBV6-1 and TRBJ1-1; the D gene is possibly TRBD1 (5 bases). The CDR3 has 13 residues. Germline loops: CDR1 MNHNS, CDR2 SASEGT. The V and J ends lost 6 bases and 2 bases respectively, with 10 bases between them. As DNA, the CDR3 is TGTGCCAGCAGCGGGACGGTCAACACTGAAGCTTTCTTT. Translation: CASSGTVNTEAFF.

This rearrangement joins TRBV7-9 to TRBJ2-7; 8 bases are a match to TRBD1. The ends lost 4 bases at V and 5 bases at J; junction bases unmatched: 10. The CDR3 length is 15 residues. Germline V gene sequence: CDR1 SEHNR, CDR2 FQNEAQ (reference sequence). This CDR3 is CASSSPDRATNEQYF. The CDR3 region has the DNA TGTGCCAGCAGCTCCCCGGACAGGGCAACGAACGAGCAGTACTTC.

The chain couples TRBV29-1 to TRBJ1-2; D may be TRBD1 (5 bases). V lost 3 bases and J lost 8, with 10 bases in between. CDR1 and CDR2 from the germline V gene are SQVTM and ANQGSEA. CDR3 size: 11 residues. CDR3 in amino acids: CSVEDTRGYTF. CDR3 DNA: TGCAGCGTTGAGGACACTCGAGGCTACACCTTC.

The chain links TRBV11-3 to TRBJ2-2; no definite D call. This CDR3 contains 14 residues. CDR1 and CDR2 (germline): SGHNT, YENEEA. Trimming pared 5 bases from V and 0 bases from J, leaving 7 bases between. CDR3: CASSRLSNTGELFF. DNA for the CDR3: TGTGCCAGCAGCCGTTTATCGAACACCGGGGAGCTGTTTTTT.